The next 17 T cell receptor beta chains were all read from a single sample in a study of blood T cell repertoires in COVID-19. The protocol was immunoSEQ multiplex PCR, while the TCRdb copy is restricted to in-frame clones and leaves out a portion. The table has around 300,000 clones, around four fifths seen once. The sample was peripheral blood. Receptor source: a man aged 30-40 years with active or convalescent COVID-19.

The V call is TRBV9, the J call TRBJ2-1; the D gene is possibly TRBD1 (5 bases). Per germline, CDR1 SGDLS and CDR2 YYNGEE. The CDR3 extends over 16 amino acids. Deletions cut 0 bases from V and 1 base from J, with 11 bases between. CDR3 in amino acids: CASSVGLAGSYNEQFF. The CDR3 DNA is TGTGCCAGCAGCGTAGGATTGGCAGGGTCCTACAATGAGCAGTTCTTC. Filled out from reference TRBV9 and TRBJ2-1, the complete variable domain reads DSGVTQTPKHLITATGQRVTLRCSPRSGDLSVYWYQQSLDQGLQFLIQYYNGEERAKGNILERFSAQQFPDLHSELNLSSLELGDSALYFCASSVGLAGSYNEQFFGPGTRLTVL.

J is TRBJ2-7 and V is TRBV5-1; TRBD1 agrees at 9 bases. The CDR3 runs to 14 residues. J gave up 2 bases and V 5 bases, and 5 bases lay outside the gene matches. Germline values: CDR1 SGHRS, CDR2 YFSETQ. The CDR3, as DNA: TGCGCCAGCAGACCGGGACAGGGACCCTACGAGCAGTACTTC. Its protein product is CASRPGQGPYEQYF.

This chain uses TRBV3-1 (or the pseudogene TRBV3-2) with TRBJ1-1; the match to TRBD1 covers 8 bases. With V trimmed by 4 bases and J by 3 bases, 4 bases remained unmatched. CDR3 size: 14 residues. CDR1 is LGHDT and CDR2 is YNNKEL in the germline V gene (reference sequence). The CDR3 here is CASSRRTGHTEAFF. The CDR3 coding sequence is TGTGCCAGCAGCCGACGGACAGGGCACACTGAAGCTTTCTTT.

This rearrangement joins TRBV19 to TRBJ1-4; no clear D. The germline gives CDR1 LNHDA, CDR2 SQIVND (reference sequence). Trimming stripped 3 bases from V and 2 bases from J, with 10 bases between. This CDR3 comprises 15 residues. CDR3 coding DNA: TGTGCCAGTAGTATCTCGGGAGCCACTAATGAAAAACTGTTTTTT. Its protein is CASSISGATNEKLFF.

The chain employs TRBV20-1 and TRBJ2-3; D call uncertain. The CDR3 spans 11 residues. Looked up from germline, CDR1 is DFQATT and CDR2 is SNEGSKA (reference sequence). Trimming pared 7 bases from V and 2 bases from J, leaving 7 bases between. In DNA, the CDR3 is TGCAGTGTGGGCCTCACAGATACGCAGTATTTT. Residues: CSVGLTDTQYF.

The chain links TRBV9 to TRBJ1-1; TRBD1 matches 8 bases. This CDR3 comprises 15 residues. With 4 bases clipped from V and 0 bases from J, the junction kept 5 bases outside the gene matches. Germline lookup yields CDR1 SGDLS and CDR2 YYNGEE. CDR3 bases: TGTGCCAGCAGCTCCCGACAGGGGCTGAACACTGAAGCTTTCTTT. Encoded protein: CASSSRQGLNTEAFF.

This rearrangement joins TRBV5-1 to TRBJ1-1; perhaps TRBD1 as D (6 bases). This CDR3 has 15 amino acids. The V end lost 0 bases, the J end lost 8 bases, and 17 bases lay between the germline ends. Germline V lookup: CDR1 SGHRS, CDR2 YFSETQ. The CDR3 loop is CASSLAGETGTEAFF. Here the CDR3 DNA reads TGCGCCAGCAGCTTGGCAGGGGAAACCGGGACAGAAGCTTTCTTT. The entire variable domain, with the rest obtained from reference TRBV5-1 and TRBJ1-1, is as follows: KAGVTQTPRYLIKTRGQQVTLSCSPISGHRSVSWYQQTPGQGLQFLFEYFSETQRNKGNFPGRFSGRQFSNSRSEMNVSTLELGDSALYLCASSLAGETGTEAFFGQGTRLTVV.

The chain carries TRBV10-3 and TRBJ1-2; no clear D gene. Germline V CDR1 and CDR2: ENHRY, SYGVKD. V lost 2 bases, J lost 6 bases, and 13 bases lay in between. The CDR3 runs 14 residues. The CDR3 reads CAISELSKPHGYTF. CDR3 sequence (DNA): TGTGCCATCAGTGAGCTGAGTAAGCCCCATGGCTACACCTTC.

This clone appeared a few times. The chain couples TRBV9 to TRBJ1-1, with D unclear. This CDR3 has 14 residues. The V and J ends lost 0 bases and 1 base respectively, with 7 bases between them. CDR1 and CDR2 (germline): SGDLS, YYNGEE. CDR3 loop: CASSVVARNTEAFF. The CDR3 DNA reads as TGTGCCAGCAGCGTAGTGGCAAGGAACACTGAAGCTTTCTTT.

The chain combines TRBV19 with TRBJ1-5; the D gene is possibly TRBD1 (5 bases). Between the trimmed V and J ends, which lost 7 bases and 4 bases, there was a span of 8 bases. CDR3 length: 12 amino acids. Looked up from germline, CDR1 is LNHDA and CDR2 is SQIVND (reference sequence). The chain's CDR3 is CASTSGNQPQHF. CDR3 DNA: TGTGCCAGTACCTCAGGGAATCAGCCCCAGCATTTT. Variable domain in full (rest from reference TRBV19 and TRBJ1-5): DGGITQSPKYLFRKEGQNVTLSCEQNLNHDAMYWYRQDPGQGLRLIYYSQIVNDFQKGDIAEGYSVSREKKESFPLTVTSAQKNPTAFYLCASTSGNQPQHFGDGTRLSIL.

This chain joins TRBV7-9 and TRBJ2-1; 7 nucleotides align to TRBD2. V was clipped by 2 bases and J by 8 bases; unmatched bases: 9. Germline values: CDR1 SEHNR, CDR2 FQNEAQ (reference sequence). The CDR3 has 15 amino acids. CDR3 protein: CASSLLAGAGDEQFF. Here the CDR3 DNA reads TGTGCCAGCAGCTTACTGGCGGGAGCCGGGGATGAGCAGTTCTTC.

The V call is TRBV4-1, the J call TRBJ1-2, with TRBD1 matching over 8 bases. This CDR3 spans 17 amino acids. V was clipped by 2 bases and J by 8 bases; unmatched bases: 16. Germline CDR1 is MGHRA and CDR2 is YSYEKL. Here the CDR3 reads CASSQPQRGRGLGGYTF. In DNA, the CDR3 is TGCGCCAGCAGCCAACCCCAACGGGGCAGGGGGCTAGGGGGCTACACCTTC.

The chain links TRBV19 to TRBJ2-7, with 7 positions matching TRBD1. Germline CDR1 LNHDA, CDR2 SQIVND (reference sequence). V gave up 5 bases and J gave up 3 bases; unmatched junction bases: 7. This CDR3 spans 14 amino acids. CDR3 sequence (DNA): TGTGCCAGTAGTCCGCGACAGGGTGGCTACGAGCAGTACTTC. Translated, it gives CASSPRQGGYEQYF.

The V call is TRBV5-1, the J call TRBJ1-3; D ambiguous. Germline CDR1 and CDR2: SGHRS and YFSETQ. The CDR3 loop spans 15 amino acids. Deletions cut 4 bases from V and 1 base from J, with 12 bases between. CDR3 nucleotide sequence: TGCGCCAGCAGCCCATCCTCGGGGTCTGGAAACACCATATATTTT. This sequence encodes CASSPSSGSGNTIYF.

This chain joins TRBV6-5 and TRBJ1-4; possibly TRBD1 for D (6 bases). In germline, CDR1 is MNHEY, CDR2 SVGAGI. The CDR3 runs to 15 residues. The germline V and J ends were trimmed by 5 bases and 5 bases, with 15 bases remaining between them. The CDR3 region has the DNA TGTGCCAGCAGTCCCCAGGGGCTTCCGAATGAAAAACTGTTTTTT. Translation: CASSPQGLPNEKLFF.

CDR3 nucleotides: TGTGCCAGCAGTTCCCTTGCGGGATCGGATGAAAAACTGTTTTTT. Protein: CASSSLAGSDEKLFF. The chain employs TRBV6-2 or TRBV6-3 and TRBJ1-4; D is unclear. V was shortened by 4 bases and J by 6 bases, with 15 bases between the two germline ends. The CDR3 length is 15 residues. Germline assignment: CDR1 MNHEY and CDR2 SVGEGT.

This clone has just one count. The chain recombines TRBV30 with TRBJ1-2; weak D call: TRBD1 (6 bases). V dropped 2 bases and J dropped 3 bases, with 16 bases sitting between them. The CDR3 totals 15 residues. In germline, CDR1 is GTSNPN, CDR2 SVGIG (reference sequence). CDR3 in amino acids: CAWSPRGRSHYGYTF. The CDR3 DNA follows: TGTGCCTGGAGTCCCAGGGGCCGCTCTCACTATGGCTACACCTTC.